Given below is one T cell receptor (beta chain) in context. What antigen it recognizes has not been identified. Within one base of it there is no much larger clone, and no base qualities were kept. This sample was included in a study of blood T cell repertoires in COVID-19 (dated by TCRdb to about 2020). For the wider study: Samples from collaborators originated in the United States, Italy and Spain and spanned both the acute and convalescent phases of COVID-19. The prospective study material was composed of cDNA or gDNA derived from T cells, B-cell-depleted T cells, or PBMCs. Deeply sampled blood TCRbeta repertoires from subjects exposed to, actively infected with, or recovered from COVID-19 were included in the dataset. The repertoires were made available in a free public database intended to serve as a resource for research on the immune response to SARS-CoV-2. Samples were obtained from the ongoing ImmuneRACE study (first 160 participants) and from about 1,300 subjects provided by 6 global collaborators. Sample metadata almost always included a de-identified subject ID, COVID-19 status, age in years and sex. HLA class I and class II types, where available, came from metadata supplied by the sample provider rather than from assay-based typing. General conclusions and limits of the study: The amount of clinical and demographic metadata varied by source and participant and was provided uncurated.

The germline V gene (reference sequence) sets CDR1 to LNHNV and CDR2 to YYDKDF. Unmatched junction bases come to 8, with V trimmed by 3 bases and J by 13 bases. The CDR3 runs 14 residues from the cysteine to the phenylalanine. CDR3 DNA only is kept here, 42 bases in frame from base 1. TCRbeta CDR3 regions were amplified from genomic DNA using the immunoSEQ Assay, a bias-controlled multiplex PCR. Regarding the original processing steps: The number of nucleated cells in each sample was estimated by amplification of reference gene primers within the assay. To quantify the absolute abundance of each unique TCRbeta CDR3 rearrangement, sequence reads were collapsed and filtered. For each sample, productive Simpson clonality was calculated by taking the square root of Simpson's diversity index across productive rearrangements. TCRdb took over this immuneACCESS table, retaining in-frame rearrangements with V and J assigned. Such tables are incomplete; in checked studies, under half of the missing clones stem from an unresolved V gene, and the remainder is unexplained. V and J calls plus clone size are reproduced from that table; the DNA served to infer D and trimming. The sample table lists 150,000 or so clones, roughly 80% of them with a count of one. The top ten hold just over 9% of the sample.

Participants in the prospective study were enrolled through a virtual design, were aged about 18 to 90 years, and lived in 24 United States geographic areas. In the prospective study, participants were assigned to cohorts based on the clinical history participants reported in a screening survey and a study questionnaire. Recovered participants in ImmuneRACE Cohort 3 were defined by two consecutive negative NP/OP PCR tests, clearance by a healthcare professional, or resolution of symptoms. Mobile phlebotomists in the prospective study collected whole blood, serum and a nasopharyngeal or oropharyngeal swab from every participant. Additional blood draws and questionnaires over an approximately two-month period could optionally be provided by prospective study participants. Prospective study blood samples were shipped either frozen or at room temperature before DNA extraction.

The chain was built from TRBV15 and TRBJ1-6, with 8 middle bases fitting TRBD1. Material for sequencing was PBMCs or T cells enriched from blood (not recorded which). This sequence was found in a man aged 45 to 65 who had recovered from COVID-19. The base sequence is TGTGCCACCAGCAGCGACAGGGGTAGTCTCCCCCTCCACTTT. It translates to CATSSDRGSLPLHF.